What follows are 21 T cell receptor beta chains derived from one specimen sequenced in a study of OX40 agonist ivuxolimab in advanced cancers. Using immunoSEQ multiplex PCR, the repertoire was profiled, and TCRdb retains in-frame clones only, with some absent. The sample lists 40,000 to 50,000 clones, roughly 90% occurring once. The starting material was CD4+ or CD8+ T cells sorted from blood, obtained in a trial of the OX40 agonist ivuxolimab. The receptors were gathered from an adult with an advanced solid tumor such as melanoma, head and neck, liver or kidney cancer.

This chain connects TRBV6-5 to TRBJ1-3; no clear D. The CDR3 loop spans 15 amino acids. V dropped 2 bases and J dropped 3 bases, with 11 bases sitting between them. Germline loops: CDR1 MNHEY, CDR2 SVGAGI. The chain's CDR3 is CASSYTADSGNTIYF. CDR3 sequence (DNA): TGTGCCAGCAGTTACACCGCGGATAGTGGAAACACCATATATTTT.

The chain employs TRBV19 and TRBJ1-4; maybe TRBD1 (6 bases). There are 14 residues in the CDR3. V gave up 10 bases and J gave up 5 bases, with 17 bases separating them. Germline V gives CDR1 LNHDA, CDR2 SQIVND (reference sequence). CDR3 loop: CATATRGKNEKLFF. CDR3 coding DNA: TGTGCCACGGCCACCAGGGGCAAGAATGAAAAACTGTTTTTT.

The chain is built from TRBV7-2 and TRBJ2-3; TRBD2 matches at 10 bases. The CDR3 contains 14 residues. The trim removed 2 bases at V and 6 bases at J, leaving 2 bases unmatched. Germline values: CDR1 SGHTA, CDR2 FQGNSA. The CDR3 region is CASSLSSGGDTQYF. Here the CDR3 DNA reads TGTGCCAGCAGCTTATCTAGCGGGGGCGATACGCAGTATTTT.

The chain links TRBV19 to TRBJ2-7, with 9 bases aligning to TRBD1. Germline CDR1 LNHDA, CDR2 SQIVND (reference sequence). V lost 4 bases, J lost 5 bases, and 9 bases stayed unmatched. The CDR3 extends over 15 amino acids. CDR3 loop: CASSTPGQGRHEQYF. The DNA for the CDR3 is TGTGCCAGTAGTACCCCGGGACAGGGTCGTCACGAGCAGTACTTC.

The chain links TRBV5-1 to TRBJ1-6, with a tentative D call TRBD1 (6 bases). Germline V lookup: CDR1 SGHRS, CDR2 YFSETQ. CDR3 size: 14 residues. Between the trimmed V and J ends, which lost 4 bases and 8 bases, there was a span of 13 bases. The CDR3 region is CASSAGQSDSPLHF. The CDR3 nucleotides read TGCGCCAGCAGCGCGGGACAAAGCGATTCACCCCTCCACTTT. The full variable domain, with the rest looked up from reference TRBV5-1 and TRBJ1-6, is KAGVTQTPRYLIKTRGQQVTLSCSPISGHRSVSWYQQTPGQGLQFLFEYFSETQRNKGNFPGRFSGRQFSNSRSEMNVSTLELGDSALYLCASSAGQSDSPLHFGNGTRLTVT.

The CDR3 sequence: CASSQERQGKQFF. DNA of the CDR3: TGTGCCAGCAGCCAGGAAAGACAGGGGAAGCAGTTCTTC. The rearrangement uses TRBV4-2 and TRBJ2-1; 8 bases align to TRBD1. V gave up 3 bases and J gave up 11 bases; unmatched junction bases: 6. The CDR3 is 13 residues long. CDR1 and CDR2 from the germline V gene are LGHNA and YNFKEQ.

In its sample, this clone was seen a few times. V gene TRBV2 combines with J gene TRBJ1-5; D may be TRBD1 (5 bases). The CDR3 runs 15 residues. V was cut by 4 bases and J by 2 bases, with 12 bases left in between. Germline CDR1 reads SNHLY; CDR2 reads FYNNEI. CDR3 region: CASSASGGGNQPQHF. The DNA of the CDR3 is TGTGCCAGCAGTGCTTCGGGGGGGGGCAATCAGCCCCAGCATTTT.

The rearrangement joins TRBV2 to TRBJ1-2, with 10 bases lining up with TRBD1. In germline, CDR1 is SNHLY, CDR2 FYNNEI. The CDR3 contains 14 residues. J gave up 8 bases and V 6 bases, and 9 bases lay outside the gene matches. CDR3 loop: CASRERQGARGYTF. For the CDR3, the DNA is TGTGCCAGCAGAGAACGACAGGGGGCGCGAGGCTACACCTTC.

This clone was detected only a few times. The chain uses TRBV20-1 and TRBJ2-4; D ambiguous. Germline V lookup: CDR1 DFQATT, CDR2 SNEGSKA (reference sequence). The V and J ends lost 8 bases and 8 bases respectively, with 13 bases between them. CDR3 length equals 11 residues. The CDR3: CSSLVEHIQYF. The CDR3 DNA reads TGCAGTTCCCTCGTGGAGCACATTCAGTACTTC.

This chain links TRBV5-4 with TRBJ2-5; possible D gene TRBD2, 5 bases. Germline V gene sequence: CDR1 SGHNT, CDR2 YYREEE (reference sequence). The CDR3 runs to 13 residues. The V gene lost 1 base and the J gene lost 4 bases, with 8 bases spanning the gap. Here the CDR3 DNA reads TGTGCCAGCAGCTTGCCCGCGGGAGAGACCCAGTACTTC. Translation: CASSLPAGETQYF. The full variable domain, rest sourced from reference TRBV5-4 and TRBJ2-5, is ETGVTQSPTHLIKTRGQQVTLRCSSQSGHNTVSWYQQALGQGPQFIFQYYREEENGRGNFPPRFSGLQFPNYSSELNVNALELDDSALYLCASSLPAGETQYFGPGTRLLVL.

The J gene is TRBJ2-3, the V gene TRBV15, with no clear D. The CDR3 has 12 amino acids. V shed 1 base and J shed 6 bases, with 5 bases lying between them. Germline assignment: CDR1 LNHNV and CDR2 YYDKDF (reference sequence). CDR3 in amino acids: CATSRARDTQYF. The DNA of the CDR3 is TGTGCCACCAGCAGAGCTCGGGATACGCAGTATTTT.

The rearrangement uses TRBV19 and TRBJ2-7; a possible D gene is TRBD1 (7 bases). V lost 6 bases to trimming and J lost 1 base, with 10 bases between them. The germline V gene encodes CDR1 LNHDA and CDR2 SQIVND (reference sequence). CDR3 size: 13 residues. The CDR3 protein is CASSRGDSYEQYF. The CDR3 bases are TGTGCCAGTAGCAGGGGGGATTCCTACGAGCAGTACTTC.

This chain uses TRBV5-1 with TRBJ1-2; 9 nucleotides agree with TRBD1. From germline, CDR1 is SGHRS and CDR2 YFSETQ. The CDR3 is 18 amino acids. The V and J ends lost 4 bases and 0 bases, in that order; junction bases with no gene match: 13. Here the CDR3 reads CASSPSPGTGSANYGYTF. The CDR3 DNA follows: TGCGCCAGCAGCCCCAGTCCCGGGACAGGGTCGGCTAACTATGGCTACACCTTC.

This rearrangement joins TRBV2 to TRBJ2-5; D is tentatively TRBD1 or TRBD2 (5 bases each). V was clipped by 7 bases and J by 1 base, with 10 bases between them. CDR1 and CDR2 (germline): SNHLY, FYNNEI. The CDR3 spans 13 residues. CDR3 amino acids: CASTWDPQETQYF. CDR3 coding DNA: TGTGCCAGCACATGGGACCCCCAAGAGACCCAGTACTTC.

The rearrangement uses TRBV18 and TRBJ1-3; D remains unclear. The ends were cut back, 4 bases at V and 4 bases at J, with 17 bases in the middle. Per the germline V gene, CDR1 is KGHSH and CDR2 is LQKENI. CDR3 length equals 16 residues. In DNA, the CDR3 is TGTGCCAGCTCACACGAAAATTGGCCGGGGGGAAACACCATATATTTT. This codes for CASSHENWPGGNTIYF.

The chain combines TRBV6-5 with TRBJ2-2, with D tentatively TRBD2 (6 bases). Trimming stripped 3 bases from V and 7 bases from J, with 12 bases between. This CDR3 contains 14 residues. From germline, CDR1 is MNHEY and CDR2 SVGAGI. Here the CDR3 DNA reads TGTGCCAGCAGTTATACTAGCAGGGTCGGGGAGCTGTTTTTT. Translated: CASSYTSRVGELFF.

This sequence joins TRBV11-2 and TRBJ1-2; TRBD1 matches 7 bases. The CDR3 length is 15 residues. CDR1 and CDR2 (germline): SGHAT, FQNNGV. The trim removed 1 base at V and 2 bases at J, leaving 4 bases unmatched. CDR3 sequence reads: CASSLGQGGNYGYTF. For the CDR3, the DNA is TGTGCCAGCAGCTTAGGACAGGGTGGGAACTATGGCTACACCTTC. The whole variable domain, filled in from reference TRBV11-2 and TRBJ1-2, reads EAGVAQSPRYKIIEKRQSVAFWCNPISGHATLYWYQQILGQGPKLLIQFQNNGVVDDSQLPKDRFSAERLKGVDSTLKIQPAKLEDSAVYLCASSLGQGGNYGYTFGSGTRLTVV.

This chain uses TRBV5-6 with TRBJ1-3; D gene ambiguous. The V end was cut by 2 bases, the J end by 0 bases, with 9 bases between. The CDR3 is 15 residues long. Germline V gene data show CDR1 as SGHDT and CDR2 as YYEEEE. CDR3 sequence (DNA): TGTGCCAGCAGCTTTGGGGAATACTCTGGAAACACCATATATTTT. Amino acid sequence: CASSFGEYSGNTIYF.

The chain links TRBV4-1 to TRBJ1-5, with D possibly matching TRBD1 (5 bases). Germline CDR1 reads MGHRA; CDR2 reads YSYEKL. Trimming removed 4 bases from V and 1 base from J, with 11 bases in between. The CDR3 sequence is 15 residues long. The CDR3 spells CASSLGAMSNQPQHF. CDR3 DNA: TGCGCCAGCAGCCTTGGGGCTATGAGCAATCAGCCCCAGCATTTT.

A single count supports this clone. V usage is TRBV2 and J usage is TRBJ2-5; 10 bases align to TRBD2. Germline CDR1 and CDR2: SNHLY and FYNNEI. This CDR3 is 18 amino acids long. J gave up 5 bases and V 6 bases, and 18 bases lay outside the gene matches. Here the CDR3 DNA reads TGTGCCAGCAGCCGAAGCGCATCTAGCGGGGGCCTTAGGGAGACCCAGTACTTC. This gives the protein CASSRSASSGGLRETQYF. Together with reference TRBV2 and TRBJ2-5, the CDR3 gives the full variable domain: EPEVTQTPSHQVTQMGQEVILRCVPISNHLYFYWYRQILGQKVEFLVSFYNNEISEKSEIFDDQFSVERPDGSNFTLKIRSTKLEDSAMYFCASSRSASSGGLRETQYFGPGTRLLVL.

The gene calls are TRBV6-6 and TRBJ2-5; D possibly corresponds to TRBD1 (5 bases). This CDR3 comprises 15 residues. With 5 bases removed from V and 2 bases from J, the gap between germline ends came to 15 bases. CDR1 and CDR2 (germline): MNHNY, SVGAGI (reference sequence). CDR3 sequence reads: CASSQARTRQETQYF. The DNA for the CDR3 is TGTGCCAGCAGTCAGGCCAGGACACGTCAAGAGACCCAGTACTTC.